These T cell receptor beta chains were read from a single sample in a study of blood T cell repertoires in COVID-19. The protocol was immunoSEQ multiplex PCR, while the TCRdb copy is restricted to in-frame clones and leaves out a portion. The top ten hold 26% of the sample, which has about 180,000 clones, almost 80% seen once. Sample: peripheral blood. These receptors all come from a woman between 65 and 79 years old with acute or convalescent COVID-19. Both conserved end residues are part of each CDR3. D genes are given only for firm matches. Size is stated for part of the rows, as once, few or many counts, or as a class when the clone is expanded.

j_gene,abundance,v_gene,d_gene,CDR3nt,CDR3aa
TRBJ1-2,.,TRBV5-5,.,TGTGCCAGCAGCCTCGGACAGCGAAGTGGCTATGGCTACACCTTC,CASSLGQRSGYGYTF
TRBJ1-2,.,TRBV4-1,.,TGCGCCAGCAGCCAGGCCGAGGGGGTATGGTCGGGCTACACCTTC,CASSQAEGVWSGYTF
TRBJ2-7,.,TRBV18,TRBD1,TGTGCCAGCTCACGAGACAGGGCGTCCTACGAGCAGTACTTC,CASSRDRASYEQYF
TRBJ2-3,.,TRBV5-4,.,TGTGCCAGCAGCTTGGCCAGTTCGGATACGCAGTATTTT,CASSLASSDTQYF
TRBJ2-7,.,TRBV3-1/TRBV3-2,TRBD1,TGTGCAGCCGGGACAGGGTCCTACGAGCAGTACTTC,CAAGTGSYEQYF
TRBJ2-1,.,TRBV3-1/TRBV3-2,TRBD2,TGTGCCAGCAGCCCCCGGGGGACTAGCGGGACTGGTGAGCAGTTCTTC,CASSPRGTSGTGEQFF
TRBJ2-3,.,TRBV9,.,TGTGCCAGCAGCGTAGGACAGGGCACAGATACGCAGTATTTT,CASSVGQGTDTQYF
TRBJ2-7,.,TRBV29-1,.,TGCAGCGCTGGTGGGGGCCCATTGGCGACCTACGAGCAGTACTTC,CSAGGGPLATYEQYF
TRBJ1-6,.,TRBV5-4,.,TGTGCCAGCAGCGGTAACAGAACACCCCTCCACTTT,CASSGNRTPLHF
TRBJ2-5,.,TRBV5-4,TRBD1,TGTGCCAGCAGCTCACAGGGGGCGGGGGAGACCCAGTACTTC,CASSSQGAGETQYF
TRBJ1-1,.,TRBV10-3,.,TGTGCCATCAGAGGACACGGGAACACTGAAGCTTTCTTT,CAIRGHGNTEAFF
TRBJ2-7,.,TRBV5-4,.,TGTGCCAGCAGCAATCAGGGCTCCTACGAGCAGTACTTC,CASSNQGSYEQYF
TRBJ1-5,.,TRBV24-1,.,TGTGCCACCGGAGACGGTATCAATCAGCCCCAGCATTTT,CATGDGINQPQHF
TRBJ1-5,few,TRBV5-1,TRBD1,TGCGCCAGCAGCCTTACAGGGGGCTTAGGTCAGCCCCAGCATTTT,CASSLTGGLGQPQHF
TRBJ2-3,.,TRBV5-1,TRBD2,TGCGCCAGCTCCGGTGGGGGGGTCGCAGATACGCAGTATTTT,CASSGGGVADTQYF
TRBJ1-5,few,TRBV7-2,.,TGTGCCTCCCGGCGGGGACTCAATCAGCCCCAGCATTTT,CASRRGLNQPQHF
TRBJ1-2,.,TRBV19,TRBD1,TGTGCCAGTGCCTTAACAGGGGAGACCGGCTACACCTTC,CASALTGETGYTF
TRBJ2-5,.,TRBV3-1/TRBV3-2,.,TGTGCCAGCTCTAGGGAGACCCAGTACTTC,CASSRETQYF
TRBJ1-1,.,TRBV6-5,.,TGTGCCAGCAGAAGACAGGCGAACACTGAAGCTTTCTTT,CASRRQANTEAFF
TRBJ1-5,.,TRBV7-2,.,TGTGCCAGCAGCTTTATGTATAGCAATCAGCCCCAGCATTTT,CASSFMYSNQPQHF
TRBJ1-5,few,TRBV6-5,.,TGTGCCAGCAATATCAGGGGAGCAAGCAATCAGCCCCAGCATTTT,CASNIRGASNQPQHF
TRBJ2-7,.,TRBV9,TRBD2,TGTGCCAGCAGCGTAGGCGGGAGCTCCTACGAGCAGTACTTC,CASSVGGSSYEQYF